What follows are 9 T cell receptor beta chains derived from one specimen sequenced in a study of blood T cell repertoires in COVID-19. Method: immunoSEQ multiplex PCR; TCRdb's copy keeps in-frame clones and lacks some. The sample shows some 100,000 clones, approximately 88% of them seen only once. The sample taken for sequencing was peripheral blood. Source of these receptors: a woman aged 55-69 years with acute or convalescent COVID-19.

This chain joins TRBV2 and TRBJ2-5; 16 bases are a match to TRBD2. The trim removed 6 bases at V and 5 bases at J, leaving 0 bases unmatched. Germline-derived CDR1 and CDR2 are SNHLY and FYNNEI. CDR3 length equals 14 residues. The CDR3 spells CASRGLAGGETQYF. For the CDR3, the DNA is TGTGCCAGCAGGGGACTAGCGGGGGGGGAGACCCAGTACTTC.

The chain couples TRBV7-9 to TRBJ2-7; 9 bases align to TRBD1. The CDR3 covers 14 residues. Germline CDR1 reads SEHNR; CDR2 reads FQNEAQ (reference sequence). Trimming at V came to 7 bases and at J to 3 bases, leaving 7 bases not matched to a gene. CDR3 coding DNA: TGTGCCAGCACCCCGGGACAGGGTTACTACGAGCAGTACTTC. It specifies CASTPGQGYYEQYF.

The chain employs TRBV11-1 and TRBJ1-6; no reliable D call. Germline V gives CDR1 SGHAT, CDR2 FQDESV (reference sequence). The CDR3 spans 15 residues. Between the trimmed V and J ends, which lost 5 bases and 0 bases, there was a span of 8 bases. As DNA, the CDR3 is TGTGCCAGCAGCCGACTTCTCTCCTATAATTCACCCCTCCACTTT. Amino acid sequence: CASSRLLSYNSPLHF. The full variable domain, with the rest looked up from reference TRBV11-1 and TRBJ1-6, is EAEVAQSPRYKITEKSQAVAFWCDPISGHATLYWYRQILGQGPELLVQFQDESVVDDSQLPKDRFSAERLKGVDSTLKIQPAELGDSAMYLCASSRLLSYNSPLHFGNGTRLTVT.

The J gene is TRBJ2-2, the V gene TRBV5-5, with 9 bases fitting TRBD1. The CDR3 has 15 amino acids. CDR1 and CDR2 from the germline V gene are SGHKS and YYEKEE (reference sequence). Unmatched junction bases numbered 6, after V lost 4 bases and J lost 5 bases. As DNA, the CDR3 is TGTGCCAGCAGCACCGGGGACAGGGTTACCGGGGAGCTGTTTTTT. It is translated as CASSTGDRVTGELFF. The full variable domain, its missing parts supplied by reference TRBV5-5 and TRBJ2-2, is DAGVTQSPTHLIKTRGQQVTLRCSPISGHKSVSWYQQVLGQGPQFIFQYYEKEERGRGNFPDRFSARQFPNYSSELNVNALLLGDSALYLCASSTGDRVTGELFFGEGSRLTVL.

The V and J genes are TRBV4-3 and TRBJ2-7; 10 bases line up with TRBD1. Germline loops: CDR1 LGHNA, CDR2 YSLEER. The CDR3 totals 16 residues. V lost 5 bases to trimming and J lost 1 base; unmatched junction nucleotides: 8. CDR3 region: CASSYSGTGESYEQYF. Here the CDR3 DNA reads TGCGCCAGCAGCTACAGCGGGACAGGGGAGTCCTACGAGCAGTACTTC.

The CDR3 region has the DNA TGTGCCAGCAGCTTCCAGCGGGGGGGCCAAGAGACCCAGTACTTC. This encodes CASSFQRGGQETQYF. The rearrangement joins TRBV7-2 to TRBJ2-5; 10 positions agree with TRBD2. With 3 bases clipped from V and 1 base from J, the junction kept 2 bases outside the gene matches. From germline, CDR1 is SGHTA and CDR2 FQGNSA. The CDR3 spans 15 residues.

The genes are TRBV7-9 and TRBJ2-7; the D gene is possibly TRBD2 (6 bases). CDR1 is SEHNR and CDR2 is FQNEAQ in the germline V gene (reference sequence). Trimming cost V 3 bases and J 7 bases, with 16 bases left between them. The CDR3 is 14 residues long. The CDR3 DNA is TGTGCCAGCAGCTTCAGCGGCCCGGCGGGGGAGCAGTACTTC. It specifies CASSFSGPAGEQYF.

The CDR3 region has the DNA TGTGCCAGCAGCTTAGACAGGAACAATGAAAAACTGTTTTTT. Translated, it gives CASSLDRNNEKLFF. The chain uses TRBV11-1 and TRBJ1-4, with TRBD1 as a possible D gene (5 bases). The germline V gene has CDR1 SGHAT and CDR2 FQDESV (reference sequence). V lost 1 base to trimming and J lost 5 bases, with 8 bases between them. There are 14 residues in the CDR3.

The chain's CDR3 is CASSAGLPTEAFF. The DNA for the CDR3 is TGTGCCAGCAGCGCGGGACTCCCCACTGAAGCTTTCTTT. The V call is TRBV9, the J call TRBJ1-1; maybe TRBD1 (5 bases). Germline V gene data show CDR1 as SGDLS and CDR2 as YYNGEE. The CDR3 is made up of 13 amino acids. The V end was cut by 3 bases, the J end by 4 bases, with 10 bases between. The whole variable domain, filled in from reference TRBV9 and TRBJ1-1, reads DSGVTQTPKHLITATGQRVTLRCSPRSGDLSVYWYQQSLDQGLQFLIQYYNGEERAKGNILERFSAQQFPDLHSELNLSSLELGDSALYFCASSAGLPTEAFFGQGTRLTVV.